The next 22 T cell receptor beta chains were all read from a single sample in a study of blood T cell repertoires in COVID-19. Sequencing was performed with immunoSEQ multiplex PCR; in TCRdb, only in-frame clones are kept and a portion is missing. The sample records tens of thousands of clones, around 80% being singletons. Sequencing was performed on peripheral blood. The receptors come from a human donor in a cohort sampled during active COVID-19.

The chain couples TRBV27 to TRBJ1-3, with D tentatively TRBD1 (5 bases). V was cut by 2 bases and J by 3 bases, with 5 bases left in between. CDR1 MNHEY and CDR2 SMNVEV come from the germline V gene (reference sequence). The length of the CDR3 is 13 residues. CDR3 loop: CASSLQGGNTIYF. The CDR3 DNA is TGTGCCAGCAGTTTACAGGGTGGAAACACCATATATTTT.

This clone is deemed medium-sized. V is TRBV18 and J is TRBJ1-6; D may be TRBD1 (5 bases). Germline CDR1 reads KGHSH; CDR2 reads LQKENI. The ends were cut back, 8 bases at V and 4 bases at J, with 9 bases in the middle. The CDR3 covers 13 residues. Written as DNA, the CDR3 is TGTGCCAGCACCGGGACTTATAATTCACCCCTCCACTTT. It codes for CASTGTYNSPLHF.

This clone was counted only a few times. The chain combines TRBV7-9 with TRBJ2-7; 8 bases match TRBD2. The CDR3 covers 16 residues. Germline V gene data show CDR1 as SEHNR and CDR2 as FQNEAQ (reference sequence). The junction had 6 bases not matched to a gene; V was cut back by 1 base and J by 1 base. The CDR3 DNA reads TGTGCCAGCAGCTTAGGTCTCAGCGGGGGTTCCTACGAGCAGTACTTC. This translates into CASSLGLSGGSYEQYF. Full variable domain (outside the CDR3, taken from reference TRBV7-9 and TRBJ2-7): DTGVSQNPRHKITKRGQNVTFRCDPISEHNRLYWYRQTLGQGPEFLTYFQNEAQLEKSRLLSDRFSAERPKGSFSTLEIQRTEQGDSAMYLCASSLGLSGGSYEQYFGPGTRLTVT.

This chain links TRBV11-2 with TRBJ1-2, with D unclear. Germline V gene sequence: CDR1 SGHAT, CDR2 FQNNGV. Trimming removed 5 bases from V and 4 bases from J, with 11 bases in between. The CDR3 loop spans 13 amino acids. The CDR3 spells CASSADLVYGYTF. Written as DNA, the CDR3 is TGTGCCAGCAGCGCTGACTTGGTCTATGGCTACACCTTC.

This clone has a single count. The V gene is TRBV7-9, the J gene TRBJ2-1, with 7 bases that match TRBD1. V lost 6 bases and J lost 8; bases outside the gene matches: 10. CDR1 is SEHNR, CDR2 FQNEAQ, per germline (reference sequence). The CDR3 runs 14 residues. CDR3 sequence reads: CASSRQGPKYEQFF. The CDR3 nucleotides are TGTGCCAGCAGTCGACAGGGTCCAAAATATGAGCAGTTCTTC.

The CDR3 loop reads CASRLGGTDTQYF. Here the CDR3 DNA reads TGTGCCAGCAGGTTAGGGGGCACAGATACGCAGTATTTT. V usage is TRBV14 and J usage is TRBJ2-3, with TRBD1 as a possible D gene (5 bases). Germline CDR1 reads SGHDN; CDR2 reads FVKESK. CDR3 length: 13 amino acids. V lost 6 bases and J lost 1, with 8 bases in between.

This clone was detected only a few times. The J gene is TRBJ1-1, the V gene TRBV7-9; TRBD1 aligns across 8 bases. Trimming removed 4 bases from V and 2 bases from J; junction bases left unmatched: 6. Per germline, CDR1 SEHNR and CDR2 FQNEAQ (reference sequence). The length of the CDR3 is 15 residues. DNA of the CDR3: TGTGCCAGCAGCTACGGACAGGGAGACAACACTGAAGCTTTCTTT. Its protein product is CASSYGQGDNTEAFF.

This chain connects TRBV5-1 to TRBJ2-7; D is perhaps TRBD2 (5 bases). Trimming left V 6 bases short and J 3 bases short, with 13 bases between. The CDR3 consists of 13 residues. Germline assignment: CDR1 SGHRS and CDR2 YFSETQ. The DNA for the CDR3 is TGCGCCAGCAAGTCGGAGAGCGGCTACGAGCAGTACTTC. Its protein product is CASKSESGYEQYF.

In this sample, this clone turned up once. The CDR3 DNA sequence: TGTGCCAGCCTCTTAGACAGCTTTGGTGGCTACACCTTC. Amino acids: CASLLDSFGGYTF. V is TRBV2 and J is TRBJ1-2; maybe TRBD1 (5 bases). Trimming cost V 8 bases and J 7 bases, with 17 bases left between them. The CDR3 loop spans 13 amino acids. Germline CDR1 reads SNHLY; CDR2 reads FYNNEI. Using reference TRBV2 and TRBJ1-2 for the parts outside the CDR3, the full variable domain is EPEVTQTPSHQVTQMGQEVILRCVPISNHLYFYWYRQILGQKVEFLVSFYNNEISEKSEIFDDQFSVERPDGSNFTLKIRSTKLEDSAMYFCASLLDSFGGYTFGSGTRLTVV.

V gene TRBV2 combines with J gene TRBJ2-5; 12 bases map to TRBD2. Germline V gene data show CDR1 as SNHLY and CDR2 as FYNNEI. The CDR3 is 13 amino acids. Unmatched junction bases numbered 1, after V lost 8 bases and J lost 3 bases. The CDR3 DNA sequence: TGTGCCAGCGGACTAGCGGGGAAAGAGACCCAGTACTTC. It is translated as CASGLAGKETQYF.

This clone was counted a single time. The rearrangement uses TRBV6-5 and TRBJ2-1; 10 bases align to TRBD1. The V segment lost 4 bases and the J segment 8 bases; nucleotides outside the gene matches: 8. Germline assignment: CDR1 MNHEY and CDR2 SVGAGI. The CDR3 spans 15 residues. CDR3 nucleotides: TGTGCCAGCAGTTTCCGGGACAGGGGAGGGGATGAGCAGTTCTTC. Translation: CASSFRDRGGDEQFF.

The CDR3 DNA sequence: TGTGCCAGTAGCCACAGGGTAGGATCCTACAATGAGCAGTTCTTC. As protein: CASSHRVGSYNEQFF. The V call is TRBV19, the J call TRBJ2-1, with D possibly TRBD1 on 6 matching bases. This CDR3 has 15 amino acids. V lost 6 bases and J 1 base, leaving 13 bases between the germline ends. Germline V gene lookup returns CDR1 LNHDA and CDR2 SQIVND (reference sequence).

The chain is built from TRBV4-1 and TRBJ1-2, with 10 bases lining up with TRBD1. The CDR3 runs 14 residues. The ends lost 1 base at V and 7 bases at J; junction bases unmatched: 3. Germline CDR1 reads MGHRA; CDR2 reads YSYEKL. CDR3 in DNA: TGCGCCAGCAGCCAAGGGGGACAGGGGTTTGGCTACACCTTC. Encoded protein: CASSQGGQGFGYTF.

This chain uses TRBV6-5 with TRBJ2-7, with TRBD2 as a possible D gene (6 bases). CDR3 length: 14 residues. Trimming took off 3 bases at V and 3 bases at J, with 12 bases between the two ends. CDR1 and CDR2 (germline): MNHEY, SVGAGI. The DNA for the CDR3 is TGTGCCAGCAGTTATATCGGGGGAGGCTACGAGCAGTACTTC. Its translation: CASSYIGGGYEQYF.

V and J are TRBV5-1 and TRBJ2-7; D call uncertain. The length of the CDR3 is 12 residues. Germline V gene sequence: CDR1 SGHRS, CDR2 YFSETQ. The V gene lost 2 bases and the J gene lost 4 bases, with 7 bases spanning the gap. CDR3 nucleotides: TGCGCCAGCAGCTTCGACTTATACGAGCAGTACTTC. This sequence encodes CASSFDLYEQYF.

The CDR3 DNA reads as TGTGCCACCAGCAGAGGACTAGTTACTTACAATGAGCAGTTCTTC. As protein: CATSRGLVTYNEQFF. The chain combines TRBV15 with TRBJ2-1; D might be TRBD2 (6 bases). The germline gives CDR1 LNHNV, CDR2 YYDKDF (reference sequence). The CDR3 runs to 15 residues. Trimming took 1 base from V and 4 from J, leaving 11 bases between them. Full variable domain (outside the CDR3, taken from reference TRBV15 and TRBJ2-1): DAMVIQNPRYQVTQFGKPVTLSCSQTLNHNVMYWYQQKSSQAPKLLFHYYDKDFNNEADTPDNFQSRRPNTSFCFLDIRSPGLGDTAMYLCATSRGLVTYNEQFFGPGTRLTVL.

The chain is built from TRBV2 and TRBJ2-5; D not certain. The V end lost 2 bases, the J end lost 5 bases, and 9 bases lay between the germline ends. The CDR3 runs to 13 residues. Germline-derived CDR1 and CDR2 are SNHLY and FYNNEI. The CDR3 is CASSEIFRETQYF. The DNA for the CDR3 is TGTGCCAGCAGTGAAATCTTCCGGGAGACCCAGTACTTC.

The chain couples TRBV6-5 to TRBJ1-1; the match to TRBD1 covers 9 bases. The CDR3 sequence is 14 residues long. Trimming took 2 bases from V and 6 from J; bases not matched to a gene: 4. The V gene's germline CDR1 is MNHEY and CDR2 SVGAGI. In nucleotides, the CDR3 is TGTGCCAGCAGTTACGACAGGGGGGACGCTGAAGCTTTCTTT. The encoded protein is CASSYDRGDAEAFF.

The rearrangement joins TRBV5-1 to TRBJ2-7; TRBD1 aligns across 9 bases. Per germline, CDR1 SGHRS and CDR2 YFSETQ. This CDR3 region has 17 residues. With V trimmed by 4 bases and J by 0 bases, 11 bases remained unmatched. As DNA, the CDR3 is TGCGCCAGCAGCCGAAAAGGGACAGGGCAGAGCTCCTACGAGCAGTACTTC. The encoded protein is CASSRKGTGQSSYEQYF.

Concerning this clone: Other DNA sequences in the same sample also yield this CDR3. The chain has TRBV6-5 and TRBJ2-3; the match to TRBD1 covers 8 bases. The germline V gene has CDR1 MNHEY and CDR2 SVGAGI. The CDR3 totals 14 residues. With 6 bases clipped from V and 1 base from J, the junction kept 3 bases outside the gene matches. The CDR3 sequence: CASRETGGTDTQYF. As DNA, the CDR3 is TGTGCCAGCAGAGAGACAGGGGGCACAGATACGCAGTATTTT.

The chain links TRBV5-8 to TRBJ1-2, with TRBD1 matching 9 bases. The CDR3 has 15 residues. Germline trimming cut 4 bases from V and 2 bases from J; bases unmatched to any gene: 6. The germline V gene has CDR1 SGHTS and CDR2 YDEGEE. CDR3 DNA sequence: TGTGCCAGCAGCAATAGACAGGGGGTAAACTATGGCTACACCTTC. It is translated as CASSNRQGVNYGYTF.

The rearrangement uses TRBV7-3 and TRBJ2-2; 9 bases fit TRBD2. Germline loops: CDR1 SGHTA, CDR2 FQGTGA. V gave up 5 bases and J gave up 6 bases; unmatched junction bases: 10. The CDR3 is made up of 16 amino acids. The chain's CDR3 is CASSPRHAGGAGELFF. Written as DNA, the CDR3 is TGTGCCAGCAGCCCGCGACACGCGGGGGGGGCCGGGGAGCTGTTTTTT.